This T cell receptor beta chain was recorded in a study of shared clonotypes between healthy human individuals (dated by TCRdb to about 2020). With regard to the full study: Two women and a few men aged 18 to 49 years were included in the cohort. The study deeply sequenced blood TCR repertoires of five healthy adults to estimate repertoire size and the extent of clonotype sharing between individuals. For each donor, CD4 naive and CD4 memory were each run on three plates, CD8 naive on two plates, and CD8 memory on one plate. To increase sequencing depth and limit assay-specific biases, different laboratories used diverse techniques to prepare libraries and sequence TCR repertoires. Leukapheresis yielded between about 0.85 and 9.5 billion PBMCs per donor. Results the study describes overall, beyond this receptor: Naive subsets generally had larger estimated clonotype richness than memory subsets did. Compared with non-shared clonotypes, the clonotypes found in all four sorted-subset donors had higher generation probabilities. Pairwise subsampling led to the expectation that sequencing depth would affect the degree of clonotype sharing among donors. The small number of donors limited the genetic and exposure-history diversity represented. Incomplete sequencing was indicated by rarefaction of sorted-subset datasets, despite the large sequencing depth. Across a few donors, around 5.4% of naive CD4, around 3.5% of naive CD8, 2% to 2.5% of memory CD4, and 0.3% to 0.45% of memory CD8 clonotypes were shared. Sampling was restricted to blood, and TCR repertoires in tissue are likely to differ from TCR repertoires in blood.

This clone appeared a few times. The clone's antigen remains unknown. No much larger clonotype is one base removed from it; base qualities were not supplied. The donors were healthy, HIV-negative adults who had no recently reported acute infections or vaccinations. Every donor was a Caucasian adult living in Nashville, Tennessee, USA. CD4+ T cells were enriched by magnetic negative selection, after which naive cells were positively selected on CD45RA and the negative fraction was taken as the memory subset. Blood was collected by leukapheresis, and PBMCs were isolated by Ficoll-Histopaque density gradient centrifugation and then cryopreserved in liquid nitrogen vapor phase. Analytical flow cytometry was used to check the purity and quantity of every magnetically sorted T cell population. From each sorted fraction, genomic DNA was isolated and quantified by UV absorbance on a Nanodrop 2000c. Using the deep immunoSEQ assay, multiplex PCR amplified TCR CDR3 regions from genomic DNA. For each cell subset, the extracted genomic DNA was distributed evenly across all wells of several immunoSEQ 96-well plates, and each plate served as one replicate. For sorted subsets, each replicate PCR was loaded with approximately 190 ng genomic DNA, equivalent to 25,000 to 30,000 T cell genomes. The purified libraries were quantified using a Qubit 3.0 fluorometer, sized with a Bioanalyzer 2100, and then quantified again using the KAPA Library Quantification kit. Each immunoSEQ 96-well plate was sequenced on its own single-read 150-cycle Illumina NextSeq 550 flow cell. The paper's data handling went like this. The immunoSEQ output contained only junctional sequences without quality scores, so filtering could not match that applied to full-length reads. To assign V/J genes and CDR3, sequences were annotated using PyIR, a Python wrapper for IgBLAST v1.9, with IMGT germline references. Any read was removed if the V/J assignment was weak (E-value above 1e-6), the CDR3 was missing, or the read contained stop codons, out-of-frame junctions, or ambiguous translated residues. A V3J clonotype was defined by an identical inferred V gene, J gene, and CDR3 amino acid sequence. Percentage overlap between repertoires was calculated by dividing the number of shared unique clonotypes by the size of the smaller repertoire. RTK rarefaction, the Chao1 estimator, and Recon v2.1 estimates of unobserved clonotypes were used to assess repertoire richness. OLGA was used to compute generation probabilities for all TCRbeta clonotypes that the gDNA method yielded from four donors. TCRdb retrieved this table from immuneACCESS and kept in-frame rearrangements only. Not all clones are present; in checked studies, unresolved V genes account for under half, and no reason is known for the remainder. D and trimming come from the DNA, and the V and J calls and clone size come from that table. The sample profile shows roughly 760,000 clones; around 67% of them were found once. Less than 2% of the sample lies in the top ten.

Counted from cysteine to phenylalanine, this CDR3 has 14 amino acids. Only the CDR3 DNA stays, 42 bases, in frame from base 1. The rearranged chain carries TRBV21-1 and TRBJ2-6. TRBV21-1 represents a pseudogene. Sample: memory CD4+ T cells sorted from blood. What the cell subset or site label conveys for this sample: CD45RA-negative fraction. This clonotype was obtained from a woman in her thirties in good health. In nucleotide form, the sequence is TGTGCCAGCAGCAAGGCCCGGGGGGCCAACGTCCTGACTTTC. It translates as CASSKARGANVLTF.